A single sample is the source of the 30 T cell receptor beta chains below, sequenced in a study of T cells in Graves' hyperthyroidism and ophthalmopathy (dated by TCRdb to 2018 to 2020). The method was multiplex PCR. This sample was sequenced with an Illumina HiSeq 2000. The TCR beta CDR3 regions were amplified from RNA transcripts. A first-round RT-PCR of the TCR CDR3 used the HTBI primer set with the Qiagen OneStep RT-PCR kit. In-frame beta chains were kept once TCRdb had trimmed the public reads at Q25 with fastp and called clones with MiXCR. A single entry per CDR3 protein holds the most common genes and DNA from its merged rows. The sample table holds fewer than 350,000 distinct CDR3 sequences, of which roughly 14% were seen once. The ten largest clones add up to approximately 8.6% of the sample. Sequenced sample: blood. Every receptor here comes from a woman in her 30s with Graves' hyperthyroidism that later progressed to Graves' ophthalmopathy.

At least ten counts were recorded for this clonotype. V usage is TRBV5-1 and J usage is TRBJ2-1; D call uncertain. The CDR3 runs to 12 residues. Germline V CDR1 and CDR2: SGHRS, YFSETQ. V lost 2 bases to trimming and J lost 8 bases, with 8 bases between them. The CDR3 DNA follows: TGCGCCAGCAGCTTTTACGGCTATGAGCAGTTCTTC. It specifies CASSFYGYEQFF.

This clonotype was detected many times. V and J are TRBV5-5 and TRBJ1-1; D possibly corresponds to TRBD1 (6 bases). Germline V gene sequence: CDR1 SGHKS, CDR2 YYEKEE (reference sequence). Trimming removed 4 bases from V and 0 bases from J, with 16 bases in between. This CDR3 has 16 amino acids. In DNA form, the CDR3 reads TGTGCCAGCAGCCTAAAGTCGGGGGCGGTGAACACTGAAGCTTTCTTT. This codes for CASSLKSGAVNTEAFF. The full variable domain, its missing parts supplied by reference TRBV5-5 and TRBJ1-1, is DAGVTQSPTHLIKTRGQQVTLRCSPISGHKSVSWYQQVLGQGPQFIFQYYEKEERGRGNFPDRFSARQFPNYSSELNVNALLLGDSALYLCASSLKSGAVNTEAFFGQGTRLTVV.

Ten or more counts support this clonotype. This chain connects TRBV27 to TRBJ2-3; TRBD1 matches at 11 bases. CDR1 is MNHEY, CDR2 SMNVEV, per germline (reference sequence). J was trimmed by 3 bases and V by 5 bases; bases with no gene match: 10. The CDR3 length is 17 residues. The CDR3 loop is CASSLTRTGGGTDTQYF. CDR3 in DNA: TGTGCCAGCAGTCTAACTCGGACAGGGGGCGGGACAGATACGCAGTATTTT.

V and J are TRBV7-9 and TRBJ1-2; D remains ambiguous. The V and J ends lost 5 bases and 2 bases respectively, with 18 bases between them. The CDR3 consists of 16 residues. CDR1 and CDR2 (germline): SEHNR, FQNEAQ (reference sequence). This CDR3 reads CASSIMMEERNYGYTF. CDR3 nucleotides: TGTGCCAGCAGCATCATGATGGAAGAGAGAAACTATGGCTACACCTTC. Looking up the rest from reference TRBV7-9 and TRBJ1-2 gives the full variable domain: DTGVSQNPRHKITKRGQNVTFRCDPISEHNRLYWYRQTLGQGPEFLTYFQNEAQLEKSRLLSDRFSAERPKGSFSTLEIQRTEQGDSAMYLCASSIMMEERNYGYTFGSGTRLTVV.

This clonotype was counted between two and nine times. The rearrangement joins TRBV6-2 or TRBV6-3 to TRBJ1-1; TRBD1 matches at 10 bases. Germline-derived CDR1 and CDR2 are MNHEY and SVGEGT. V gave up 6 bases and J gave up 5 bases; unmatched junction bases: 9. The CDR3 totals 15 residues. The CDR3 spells CASRKPGQGRTEAFF. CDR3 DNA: TGTGCCAGCAGAAAACCGGGACAGGGGCGGACTGAAGCTTTCTTT.

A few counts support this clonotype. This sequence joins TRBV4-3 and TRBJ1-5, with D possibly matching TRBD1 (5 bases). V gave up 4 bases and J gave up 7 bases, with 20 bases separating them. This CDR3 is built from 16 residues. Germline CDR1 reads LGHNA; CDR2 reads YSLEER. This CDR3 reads CASSLSQGPREQPQHF. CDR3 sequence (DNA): TGCGCCAGCAGCCTCTCCCAGGGCCCCAGGGAGCAGCCCCAGCATTTT.

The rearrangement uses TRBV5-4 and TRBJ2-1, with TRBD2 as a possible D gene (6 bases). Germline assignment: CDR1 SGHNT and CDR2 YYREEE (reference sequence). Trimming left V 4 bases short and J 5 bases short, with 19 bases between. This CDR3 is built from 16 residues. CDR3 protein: CASSQDWVAEDNEQFF. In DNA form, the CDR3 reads TGTGCCAGCAGCCAAGATTGGGTAGCGGAAGACAATGAGCAGTTCTTC. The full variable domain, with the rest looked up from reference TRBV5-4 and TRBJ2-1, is ETGVTQSPTHLIKTRGQQVTLRCSSQSGHNTVSWYQQALGQGPQFIFQYYREEENGRGNFPPRFSGLQFPNYSSELNVNALELDDSALYLCASSQDWVAEDNEQFFGPGTRLTVL.

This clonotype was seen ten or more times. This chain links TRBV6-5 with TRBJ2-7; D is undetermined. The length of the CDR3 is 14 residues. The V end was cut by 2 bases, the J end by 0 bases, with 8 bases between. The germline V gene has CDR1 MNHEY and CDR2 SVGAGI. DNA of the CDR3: TGTGCCAGCAGTTACGTCGGCAACTCCTACGAGCAGTACTTC. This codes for CASSYVGNSYEQYF.

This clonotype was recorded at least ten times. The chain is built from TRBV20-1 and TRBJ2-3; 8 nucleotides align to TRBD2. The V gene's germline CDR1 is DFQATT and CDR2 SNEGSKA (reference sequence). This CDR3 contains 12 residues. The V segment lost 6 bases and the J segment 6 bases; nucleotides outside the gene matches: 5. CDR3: CSAPRTSDTQYF. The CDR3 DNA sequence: TGCAGTGCCCCAAGGACTAGCGATACGCAGTATTTT.

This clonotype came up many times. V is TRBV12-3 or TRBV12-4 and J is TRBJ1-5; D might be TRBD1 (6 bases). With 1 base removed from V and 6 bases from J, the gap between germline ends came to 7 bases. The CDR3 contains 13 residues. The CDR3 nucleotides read TGTGCCAGCAGTTTAGGGGGGCCTCAGCCCCAGCATTTT. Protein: CASSLGGPQPQHF.

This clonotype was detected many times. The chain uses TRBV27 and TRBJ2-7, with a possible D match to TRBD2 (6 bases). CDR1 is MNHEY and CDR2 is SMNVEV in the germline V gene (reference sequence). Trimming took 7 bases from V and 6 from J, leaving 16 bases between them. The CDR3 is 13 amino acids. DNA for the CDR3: TGTGCCAGCAACGGGTACGAGGGAGGCGAGCAGTACTTC. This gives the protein CASNGYEGGEQYF.

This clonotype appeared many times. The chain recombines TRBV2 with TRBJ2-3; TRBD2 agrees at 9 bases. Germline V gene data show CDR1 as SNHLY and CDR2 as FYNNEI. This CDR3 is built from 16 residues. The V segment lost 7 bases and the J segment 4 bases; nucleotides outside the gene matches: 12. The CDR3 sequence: CASTPAGREGADTQYF. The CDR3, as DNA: TGTGCCAGCACCCCCGCGGGGCGGGAGGGCGCAGATACGCAGTATTTT.

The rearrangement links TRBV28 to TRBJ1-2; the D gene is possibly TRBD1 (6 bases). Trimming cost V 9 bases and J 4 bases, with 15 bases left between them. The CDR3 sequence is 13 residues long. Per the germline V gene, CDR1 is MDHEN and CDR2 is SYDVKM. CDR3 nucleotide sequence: TGTGCCAGGTTCTTACAGGGTTTCTATGGCTACACCTTC. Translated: CARFLQGFYGYTF.

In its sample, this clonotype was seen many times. The CDR3 loop is CASSRRRQGNSNQPQHF. In nucleotides, the CDR3 is TGTGCCAGCAGTCGACGTCGACAGGGGAATAGCAATCAGCCCCAGCATTTT. J is TRBJ1-5 and V is TRBV7-2; 8 bases map to TRBD1. With 6 bases clipped from V and 0 bases from J, the junction kept 10 bases outside the gene matches. Germline CDR1 SGHTA, CDR2 FQGNSA. The CDR3 spans 17 residues.

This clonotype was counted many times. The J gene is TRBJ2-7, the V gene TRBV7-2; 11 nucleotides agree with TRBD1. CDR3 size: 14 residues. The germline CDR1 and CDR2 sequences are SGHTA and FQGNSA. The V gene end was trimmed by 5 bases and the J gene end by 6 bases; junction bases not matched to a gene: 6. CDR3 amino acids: CASSLGTGGGEQYF. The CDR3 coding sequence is TGTGCCAGCAGCCTTGGGACAGGGGGTGGCGAGCAGTACTTC.

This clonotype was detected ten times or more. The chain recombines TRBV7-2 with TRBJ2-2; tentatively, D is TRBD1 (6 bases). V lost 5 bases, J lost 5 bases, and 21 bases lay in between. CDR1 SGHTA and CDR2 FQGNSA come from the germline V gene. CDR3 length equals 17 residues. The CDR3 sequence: CASSPRGTGQNTGELFF. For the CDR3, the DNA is TGTGCCAGCAGCCCGAGGGGAACAGGGCAGAATACCGGGGAGCTGTTTTTT.

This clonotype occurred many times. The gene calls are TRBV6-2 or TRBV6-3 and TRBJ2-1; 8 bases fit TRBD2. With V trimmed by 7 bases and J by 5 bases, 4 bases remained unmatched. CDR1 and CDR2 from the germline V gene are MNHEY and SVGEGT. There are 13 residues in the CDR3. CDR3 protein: CASNLAGHNEQFF. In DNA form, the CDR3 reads TGTGCCAGCAACCTAGCGGGCCACAATGAGCAGTTCTTC.

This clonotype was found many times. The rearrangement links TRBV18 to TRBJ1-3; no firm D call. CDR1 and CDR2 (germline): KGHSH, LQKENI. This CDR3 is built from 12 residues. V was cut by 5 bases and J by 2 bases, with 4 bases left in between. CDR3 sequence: CASSGTGNTIYF. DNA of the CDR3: TGTGCCAGCTCAGGGACTGGAAACACCATATATTTT.

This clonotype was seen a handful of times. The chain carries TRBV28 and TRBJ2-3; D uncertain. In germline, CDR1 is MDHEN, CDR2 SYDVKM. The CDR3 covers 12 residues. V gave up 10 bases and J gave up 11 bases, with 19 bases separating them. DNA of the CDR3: TGTGCCAACAGCTTAGCCTCGTTGGGGCAGTATTTT. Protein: CANSLASLGQYF.

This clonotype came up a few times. Written as DNA, the CDR3 is TGCGCCAGCAGCCAAGTCATAACAAGCCCCTACGAGCAGTACTTC. Translating it yields CASSQVITSPYEQYF. The V gene is TRBV4-1, the J gene TRBJ2-7, with unresolved D. Germline CDR1 reads MGHRA; CDR2 reads YSYEKL. The CDR3 spans 15 residues. The V gene lost 1 base and the J gene lost 2 bases, with 12 bases spanning the gap.

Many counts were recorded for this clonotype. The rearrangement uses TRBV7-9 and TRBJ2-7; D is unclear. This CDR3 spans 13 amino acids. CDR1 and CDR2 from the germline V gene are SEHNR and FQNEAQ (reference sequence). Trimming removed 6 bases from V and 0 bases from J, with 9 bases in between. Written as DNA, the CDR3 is TGTGCCAGCAGTGGACGGAGCTCCTACGAGCAGTACTTC. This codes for CASSGRSSYEQYF.

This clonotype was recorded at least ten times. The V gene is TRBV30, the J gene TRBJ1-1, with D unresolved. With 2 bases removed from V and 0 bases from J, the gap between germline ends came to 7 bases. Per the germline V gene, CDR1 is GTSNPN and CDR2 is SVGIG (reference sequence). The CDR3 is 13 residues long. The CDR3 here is CAWSQSMNTEAFF. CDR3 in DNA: TGTGCCTGGAGTCAAAGTATGAACACTGAAGCTTTCTTT.

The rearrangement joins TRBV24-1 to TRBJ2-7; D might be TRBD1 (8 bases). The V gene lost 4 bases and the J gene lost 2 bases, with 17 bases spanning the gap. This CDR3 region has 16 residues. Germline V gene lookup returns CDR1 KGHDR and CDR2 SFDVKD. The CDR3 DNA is TGTGCCACCAGTGAAAGGGGGGGACAGGACACCTACGAGCAGTACTTC. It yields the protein CATSERGGQDTYEQYF.

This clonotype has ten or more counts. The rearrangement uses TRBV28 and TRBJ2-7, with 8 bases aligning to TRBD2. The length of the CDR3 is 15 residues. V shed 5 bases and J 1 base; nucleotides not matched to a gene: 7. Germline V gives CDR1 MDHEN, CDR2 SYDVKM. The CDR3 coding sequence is TGTGCCAGCAGTCCCCGGGGGGGCCTATCCTACGAGCAGTACTTC. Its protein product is CASSPRGGLSYEQYF.

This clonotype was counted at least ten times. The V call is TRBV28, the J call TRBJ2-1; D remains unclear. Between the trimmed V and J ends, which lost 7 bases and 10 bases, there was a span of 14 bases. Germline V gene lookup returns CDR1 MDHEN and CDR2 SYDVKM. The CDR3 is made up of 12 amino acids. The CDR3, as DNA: TGTGCCAGCAATGCTAAGGGCTGGGAGCAGTTCTTC. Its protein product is CASNAKGWEQFF.

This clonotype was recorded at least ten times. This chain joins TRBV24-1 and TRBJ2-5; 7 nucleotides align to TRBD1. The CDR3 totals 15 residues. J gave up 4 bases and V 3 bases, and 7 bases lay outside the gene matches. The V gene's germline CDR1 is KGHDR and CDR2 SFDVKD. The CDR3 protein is CATSDMTGSGETQYF. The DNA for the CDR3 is TGTGCCACCAGTGATATGACAGGGTCGGGAGAGACCCAGTACTTC.

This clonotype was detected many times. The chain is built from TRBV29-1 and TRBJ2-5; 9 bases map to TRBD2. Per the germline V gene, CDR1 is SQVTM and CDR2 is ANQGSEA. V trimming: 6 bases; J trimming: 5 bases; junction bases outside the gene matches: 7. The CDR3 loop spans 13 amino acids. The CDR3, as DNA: TGCAGCGTCCCGGGACTAGCAGGCGAGACCCAGTACTTC. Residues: CSVPGLAGETQYF.

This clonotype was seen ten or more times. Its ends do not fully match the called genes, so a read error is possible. The CDR3 bases are TGTGCTAGCAGCTTAGGTCCTAGCGGGGAGCAGTTCTTC. Its translation: CASSLGPSGEQFF. The V gene is TRBV7-7, the J gene TRBJ2-1, with TRBD2 matching 8 bases. The germline V gene has CDR1 SSHAT and CDR2 FNYEAQ (reference sequence). The CDR3 loop spans 13 amino acids.

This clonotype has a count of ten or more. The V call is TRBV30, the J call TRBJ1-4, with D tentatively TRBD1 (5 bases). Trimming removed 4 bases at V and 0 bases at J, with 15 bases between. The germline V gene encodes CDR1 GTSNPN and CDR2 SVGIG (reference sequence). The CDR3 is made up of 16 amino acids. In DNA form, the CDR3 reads TGTGCCTGGAAGAGGTCGACAGTTGCAACTAATGAAAAACTGTTTTTT. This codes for CAWKRSTVATNEKLFF.

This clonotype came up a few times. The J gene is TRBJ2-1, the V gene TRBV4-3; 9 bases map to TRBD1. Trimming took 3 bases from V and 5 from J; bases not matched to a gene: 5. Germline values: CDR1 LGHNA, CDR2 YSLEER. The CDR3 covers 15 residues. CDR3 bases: TGCGCCAGCAGCCAGGACAGGGGAGGTCACAATGAGCAGTTCTTC. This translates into CASSQDRGGHNEQFF.